One T cell receptor (beta chain) is described in this entry. Its antigen is as yet unknown. One end of the junction is discordant with germline, which a read error may explain. The researchers obtained blood RNA from unsorted whole blood and also extracted germline DNA. This record comes from a study of tumor-infiltrating lymphocytes in primary liver carcinoma. Overall study context: Aged between 30 and 69 years, the patients were men and women.

Study-wide results and limits: The difference in top-250-clone fraction between tumors and blood was significant, favoring tumors (p = 0.039). Lesser overlap characterized tumor-adjacent and tumor-blood pairs relative to tumor region pairs.

Germline V gene sequence: CDR1 MNHEY, CDR2 SVGAGI. The CDR3 sequence is 15 residues long. The template, roughly 0.45 ug total RNA, yielded TCR beta cDNA made with a constant-region primer. Libraries for TCR beta were built through three nested multiplex PCR rounds, which together made up a slightly modified ARM-PCR procedure. Researchers ran the first two PCR rounds for approximately 10 cycles each with TRBV1-TRBV30 forward primers and a C-beta reverse primer. Each CDR3 protein is one row after TCRdb ran MiXCR on the multiplex PCR reads. Of fewer than 400,000 distinct CDR3 sequences detected, 50% to 75% appear once; the ten largest clones hold about a sixth.

Specimen: peripheral blood. The receptor's source is a woman in her 30s with primary liver carcinoma and hepatitis B virus infection. The chain employs TRBV6-5 and TRBJ1-2; D may be TRBD1 (5 bases). CDR3 region: CAGSTQAGGGYGYTF. The CDR3 DNA reads TGTGCCGGCAGCACGCAGGCGGGTGGGGGCTATGGCTACACCTTC.